The TCR beta chain described here comes from a study of regulatory T cells in long-lasting Graves disease. The sample holds a few counts of this clonotype. What it binds is unknown. Noted time point: newly diagnosed GD, antithyroid drugs for less than 3 months. PBMC-derived RNA was used for the TCR library. Collection of peripheral blood (approximately 9 milliliters) was done using EDTA tubes. General study points: Limited samples may have lowered accuracy.

V lost 8 bases, J lost 8 bases, and 5 bases stayed unmatched. CDR1 and CDR2 (germline): LNHDA, SQIVND (reference sequence). The CDR3 extends over 12 amino acids. Assembly of TCR beta libraries relied on iRepertoire HTBI primers together with Arm-PCR of CDR3 regions. TCRdb reanalysed the multiplex PCR reads using MiXCR and keeps one entry per CDR3 protein. The sample lists some 460,000 distinct CDR3 sequences, roughly 16% seen once, with more than 9% in the top ten. The sample was also reused in another study, on T cells in Graves' hyperthyroidism and ophthalmopathy. That study reports: Calling Graves' hyperthyroidism stable meant ophthalmopathy did not progress within 18 months.

The rearrangement uses TRBV19 and TRBJ2-1; 8 bases map to TRBD1. The source is a man in his forties with Graves disease. This sample comprised peripheral blood mononuclear cells (PBMCs), obtained at new diagnosis, from a patient treated with antithyroid drugs. CDR3 sequence reads: CASRTGFDEQFF. The CDR3 DNA sequence: TGTGCCAGTCGGACAGGGTTCGATGAGCAGTTCTTC.